The 11 T cell receptor beta chains reported below all come from one sample, sequenced in a study of blood T cell repertoires in COVID-19. The method was immunoSEQ multiplex PCR; TCRdb's version includes in-frame clones alone and lacks a portion of them. The repertoire holds roughly 100,000 clones, with about two thirds as singletons. Sequenced material: peripheral blood. All receptors come from a human donor with acute or convalescent COVID-19. The donor label of this sample is uncertain.

This clone was observed once. This chain joins TRBV3-1 (or the pseudogene TRBV3-2) and TRBJ1-3, with D uncertain. The germline V gene has CDR1 LGHDT and CDR2 YNNKEL (reference sequence). Trimming took 4 bases from V and 1 from J, leaving 17 bases between them. The CDR3 totals 17 residues. CDR3 residues: CASSLRQPGGSGNTIYF. The CDR3 bases are TGTGCCAGCAGCCTCCGGCAACCGGGAGGTTCTGGAAACACCATATATTTT.

The chain couples TRBV19 to TRBJ1-1; 7 bases line up with TRBD1. The CDR3 contains 15 residues. V trimming: 1 base; J trimming: 4 bases; junction bases outside the gene matches: 6. CDR1 is LNHDA, CDR2 SQIVND, per germline (reference sequence). The CDR3 is CASSIGDREATEAFF. CDR3 DNA sequence: TGTGCCAGTAGTATAGGAGACAGGGAGGCCACTGAAGCTTTCTTT.

A single count supports this clone. The rearrangement joins TRBV30 to TRBJ2-7; a possible D gene is TRBD1 (6 bases). V was pared by 7 bases and J by 9 bases, with 25 bases between. Per germline, CDR1 GTSNPN and CDR2 SVGIG (reference sequence). The CDR3 has 14 amino acids. This CDR3 is CAYSKTQGFGAQYF. The CDR3 bases are TGTGCCTATTCGAAGACACAGGGCTTTGGGGCGCAGTACTTC.

The rearrangement uses TRBV7-6 and TRBJ2-5; maybe TRBD2 (6 bases). The CDR3 loop spans 18 amino acids. Germline CDR1 SGHVS, CDR2 FNYEAQ. V lost 1 base to trimming and J lost 5 bases, with 23 bases between them. CDR3 nucleotide sequence: TGTGCCAGCAGCTTAGGAGCGGGTTCCCTATGGTTTGGGGAGACCCAGTACTTC. Encoded protein: CASSLGAGSLWFGETQYF.

The chain couples TRBV11-3 to TRBJ2-3; D perhaps matches TRBD1 (6 bases). V gave up 5 bases and J gave up 3 bases, with 15 bases separating them. The germline CDR1 and CDR2 sequences are SGHNT and YENEEA. CDR3 length equals 15 residues. CDR3 nucleotides: TGTGCCAGCAGCCTCGGACAGCCAGGGACAGATACGCAGTATTTT. This gives the protein CASSLGQPGTDTQYF.

This clone was observed at least ten times. This CDR3 is CASSQDYGTGGITAQYF. CDR3 sequence (DNA): TGTGCCAGCAGCCAAGATTACGGGACAGGGGGGATCACGGCCCAGTACTTC. This rearrangement joins TRBV3-1 (or the pseudogene TRBV3-2) to TRBJ2-5; 11 nucleotides align to TRBD1. The junction had 12 bases not matched to a gene; V was cut back by 0 bases and J by 9 bases. Germline CDR1 is LGHDT and CDR2 is YNNKEL (reference sequence). The CDR3 contains 17 residues.

The chain uses TRBV5-1 and TRBJ1-1, with a tentative D call TRBD1 (5 bases). V was clipped by 1 base and J by 7 bases, with 17 bases between them. The CDR3 length is 15 residues. The germline V gene has CDR1 SGHRS and CDR2 YFSETQ. The CDR3 is CASSLFGRDVSEAFF. The CDR3 DNA reads as TGCGCCAGCAGCTTGTTTGGCAGGGATGTTAGTGAAGCTTTCTTT.

V is TRBV5-1 and J is TRBJ1-2; a possible D gene is TRBD1 (5 bases). This CDR3 has 14 amino acids. V lost 1 base, J lost 8 bases, and 15 bases lay in between. Germline-derived CDR1 and CDR2 are SGHRS and YFSETQ. CDR3 region: CASSLNGPWGGYTF. The CDR3 region has the DNA TGCGCCAGCAGCTTGAACGGCCCATGGGGCGGCTACACCTTC.

The chain recombines TRBV30 with TRBJ2-3; the match to TRBD2 covers 11 bases. With V trimmed by 8 bases and J by 2 bases, 9 bases remained unmatched. The CDR3 is 15 amino acids. Germline lookup yields CDR1 GTSNPN and CDR2 SVGIG (reference sequence). This chain's CDR3 is CARKLAGENTDTQYF. The CDR3 nucleotides are TGTGCCAGAAAACTAGCGGGGGAAAACACAGATACGCAGTATTTT. The full variable domain, in which reference TRBV30 and TRBJ2-3 provide the parts outside the CDR3, is SQTIHQWPATLVQPVGSPLSLECTVEGTSNPNLYWYRQAAGRGLQLLFYSVGIGQISSEVPQNLSASRPQDRQFILSSKKLLLSDSGFYLCARKLAGENTDTQYFGPGTRLTVL.

This clone came up once. The chain couples TRBV28 to TRBJ2-1, with TRBD1 matching 9 bases. The CDR3 contains 15 residues. V lost 4 bases, J lost 5 bases, and 6 bases stayed unmatched. From germline, CDR1 is MDHEN and CDR2 SYDVKM. The CDR3 region is CASSWTGTGNNEQFF. Written as DNA, the CDR3 is TGTGCCAGCAGTTGGACCGGGACAGGGAACAATGAGCAGTTCTTC. The full variable domain, rest sourced from reference TRBV28 and TRBJ2-1, is DVKVTQSSRYLVKRTGEKVFLECVQDMDHENMFWYRQDPGLGLRLIYFSYDVKMKEKGDIPEGYSVSREKKERFSLILESASTNQTSMYLCASSWTGTGNNEQFFGPGTRLTVL.

The V and J genes are TRBV12-5 and TRBJ1-1; 8 bases are a match to TRBD1. Per germline, CDR1 LGHNT and CDR2 FRNRAP. The CDR3 extends over 17 amino acids. Losses at the gene ends were 0 bases for V and 2 bases for J; bases not matched to a gene: 8. The CDR3 loop is CASGLVRAQGGNTEAFF. CDR3 coding DNA: TGTGCTAGTGGTTTGGTAAGGGCACAGGGGGGCAACACTGAAGCTTTCTTT.